The 22 T cell receptor beta chains below all came from one sample that was sequenced in a study of vaccination and CD4 T cells after COVID-19. Described treatment: approximately 9-day PBMC culture with coronavirus spike peptide pools or control peptides (ViraFEST assay). Cultured CD4+ T cell DNA was sequenced using the Oncomine TCR Beta short-read assay. TCRdb recomputed calls from the PCR reads with MiXCR, one row per CDR3 protein. The profile shows 9,500 to 15,000 distinct CDR3 sequences, about 50% of them singletons. Their antigens remain unidentified. Sequencing input: CD4+ T cells from blood, cultured in vitro. The receptors originated from a human donor who had recovered from COVID-19.

This clonotype was found a few times. V gene TRBV20-1 combines with J gene TRBJ1-5; D gene uncertain. In germline, CDR1 is DFQATT, CDR2 SNEGSKA (reference sequence). The V gene lost 2 bases and the J gene lost 4 bases, with 12 bases spanning the gap. The CDR3 is 14 residues long. CDR3 residues: CSARPLGVNQPQHF. In nucleotides, the CDR3 is TGCAGTGCTAGACCTCTCGGGGTGAATCAGCCCCAGCATTTT.

The CDR3 DNA sequence: TGTGCCAGCAGTTTAACCGGGACAGAGTATGGCTACACCTTC. Amino acid sequence: CASSLTGTEYGYTF. This sequence joins TRBV12-3 or TRBV12-4 and TRBJ1-2, with 7 bases matching TRBD1. CDR3 size: 14 residues. J lost 5 bases, V lost 2 bases, and 5 bases had no gene match.

This clonotype came up a few times. The gene calls are TRBV29-1 and TRBJ2-5, with TRBD2 as a possible D gene (5 bases). Between the trimmed V and J ends, which lost 6 bases and 4 bases, there was a span of 12 bases. Germline lookup yields CDR1 SQVTM and CDR2 ANQGSEA. The CDR3 extends over 12 amino acids. CDR3 sequence: CSVQDGIETQYF. In DNA form, the CDR3 reads TGCAGCGTCCAGGACGGGATAGAGACCCAGTACTTC.

This clonotype was recorded a few times. V usage is TRBV20-1 and J usage is TRBJ1-2; D remains unclear. The CDR3 runs 14 residues. Germline V gene data show CDR1 as DFQATT and CDR2 as SNEGSKA (reference sequence). V dropped 3 bases and J dropped 0 bases, with 11 bases sitting between them. This CDR3 is CSARTGSSNYGYTF. The CDR3 nucleotides are TGCAGTGCTAGGACTGGCAGTTCTAACTATGGCTACACCTTC.

The CDR3, as DNA: TGCAGTGCTAGAAGGGGGCAGACCTACAATGAGCAGTTCTTC. This translates into CSARRGQTYNEQFF. The chain couples TRBV20-1 to TRBJ2-1, with 7 bases identical to TRBD1. Germline-derived CDR1 and CDR2 are DFQATT and SNEGSKA (reference sequence). V was pared by 2 bases and J by 2 bases, with 3 bases of the junction left unmatched. CDR3 length: 14 amino acids.

This clonotype was found a few times. This chain links TRBV7-2 with TRBJ2-5; D is perhaps TRBD2 (5 bases). The germline V gene encodes CDR1 SGHTA and CDR2 FQGNSA. The CDR3 covers 15 residues. Trimming removed 1 base at V and 1 base at J, with 10 bases between. Here the CDR3 reads CASSLGGITQETQYF. CDR3 DNA sequence: TGTGCCAGCAGCTTAGGAGGGATCACCCAAGAGACCCAGTACTTC.

The V call is TRBV4-1, the J call TRBJ1-6; 9 positions match TRBD1. After removal of 1 base from V and 10 bases from J, the junction contained 5 bases not matched to a gene. Per the germline V gene, CDR1 is MGHRA and CDR2 is YSYEKL. The CDR3 contains 15 residues. The CDR3 coding sequence is TGCGCCAGCAGCCAAGTATCCGGGACAGGGTCACCCCTCCACTTT. Amino acid sequence: CASSQVSGTGSPLHF.

J is TRBJ1-2 and V is TRBV12-3 or TRBV12-4; D is undetermined. The CDR3 extends over 13 amino acids. Trimming pared 5 bases from V and 7 bases from J, leaving 14 bases between. CDR3 nucleotides: TGTGCCAGCAGTACCTACTCACGGTCTGGCTACACCTTC. Encoded protein: CASSTYSRSGYTF.

The chain joins TRBV7-8 to TRBJ2-1; the match to TRBD2 covers 13 bases. CDR1 SGHVS and CDR2 FQNEAQ come from the germline V gene. The CDR3 contains 17 residues. V dropped 5 bases and J dropped 4; count of bases not matched to a gene: 8. CDR3 DNA: TGTGCCAGCAGCCCCCGACTAGCGGGAGGACAATACAATGAGCAGTTCTTC. This sequence encodes CASSPRLAGGQYNEQFF.

The genes are TRBV20-1 and TRBJ2-2; perhaps TRBD2 as D (6 bases). V was clipped by 2 bases and J by 1 base, with 14 bases between them. The germline V gene has CDR1 DFQATT and CDR2 SNEGSKA (reference sequence). The CDR3 runs 16 residues. CDR3: CSARLWRDQNTGELFF. CDR3 in DNA: TGCAGTGCTAGACTCTGGCGGGACCAGAACACCGGGGAGCTGTTTTTT.

The chain couples TRBV18 to TRBJ2-3; D remains ambiguous. This CDR3 spans 12 amino acids. The V end was cut by 5 bases, the J end by 6 bases, with 9 bases between. Germline CDR1 and CDR2: KGHSH and LQKENI. Here the CDR3 DNA reads TGTGCCAGCTCAGGAGTCAGGGATACGCAGTATTTT. Translation: CASSGVRDTQYF.

The CDR3 DNA reads TGTGCCAGTAGGCTGGAAGCCACAGATACGCAGTATTTT. This gives the protein CASRLEATDTQYF. The chain is built from TRBV19 and TRBJ2-3; D ambiguous. Germline loops: CDR1 LNHDA, CDR2 SQIVND (reference sequence). Trimming pared 6 bases from V and 2 bases from J, leaving 9 bases between. The CDR3 contains 13 residues.

The rearrangement joins TRBV12-3 or TRBV12-4 to TRBJ2-5; D not certain. Trimming left V 3 bases short and J 3 bases short, with 14 bases between. The CDR3 consists of 15 residues. DNA of the CDR3: TGTGCCAGCAGTTTTGGTGACAATGGGAAAGAGACCCAGTACTTC. Amino acids: CASSFGDNGKETQYF.

The chain has TRBV11-3 and TRBJ2-1, with 11 nucleotides matching TRBD2. The CDR3 consists of 17 residues. Germline assignment: CDR1 SGHNT and CDR2 YENEEA. V gave up 1 base and J gave up 5 bases; unmatched junction bases: 7. CDR3 DNA: TGTGCCAGCAGCTTAGGGGCTAGCGGGAGGATCGACAATGAGCAGTTCTTC. Translating it yields CASSLGASGRIDNEQFF.

This chain uses TRBV20-1 with TRBJ2-7; TRBD2 agrees at 8 bases. This CDR3 has 14 residues. In germline, CDR1 is DFQATT, CDR2 SNEGSKA (reference sequence). V dropped 5 bases and J dropped 3; count of bases not matched to a gene: 9. The CDR3 region is CSALPGLEFYEQYF. As DNA, the CDR3 is TGCAGTGCTCTTCCGGGACTAGAGTTCTACGAGCAGTACTTC.

This clonotype was detected a few times. This chain connects TRBV12-3 or TRBV12-4 to TRBJ2-5; 7 bases line up with TRBD2. The CDR3 has 18 amino acids. With V trimmed by 4 bases and J by 2 bases, 16 bases remained unmatched. The CDR3 reads CASSSHPFAGDHQETQYF. CDR3 in DNA: TGTGCCAGCAGTTCCCACCCTTTTGCGGGGGATCATCAAGAGACCCAGTACTTC.

The V gene is TRBV5-1, the J gene TRBJ1-2; TRBD1 matches 12 bases. CDR1 is SGHRS, CDR2 YFSETQ, per germline. CDR3 length: 14 amino acids. V lost 4 bases to trimming and J lost 7 bases; unmatched junction nucleotides: 5. The CDR3 DNA follows: TGCGCCAGCAGCGGGGACAGGGGGCAGAGTGGCTACACCTTC. Translation: CASSGDRGQSGYTF.

This clonotype is labeled large. The rearrangement uses TRBV12-3 or TRBV12-4 and TRBJ1-5; D perhaps matches TRBD1 (5 bases). The CDR3 runs 13 residues. V was trimmed by 0 bases and J by 6 bases, leaving 6 bases between them. The CDR3 region is CASSLAGPQPQHF. The CDR3 bases are TGTGCCAGCAGTTTAGCGGGGCCTCAGCCCCAGCATTTT.

This clonotype has just a few counts. V usage is TRBV7-3 and J usage is TRBJ2-1; 10 bases are shared with TRBD2. The CDR3 is 15 residues long. Germline values: CDR1 SGHTA, CDR2 FQGTGA. Trimming removed 4 bases from V and 4 bases from J; junction bases left unmatched: 4. The CDR3: CASSSGLAAYNEQFF. Written as DNA, the CDR3 is TGTGCCAGCAGCTCTGGACTAGCGGCATACAATGAGCAGTTCTTC.

The sample holds a few counts of this clonotype. This chain uses TRBV10-3 with TRBJ1-5, with 9 positions matching TRBD1. Germline-derived CDR1 and CDR2 are ENHRY and SYGVKD. Unmatched junction bases numbered 14, after V lost 3 bases and J lost 5 bases. The CDR3 extends over 18 amino acids. In nucleotides, the CDR3 is TGTGCCATCAGTGATGGGCGACAGGGGGTCAACGATGATCAGCCCCAGCATTTT. Translating gives CAISDGRQGVNDDQPQHF.

The CDR3 region is CASNGQGWGTEAFF. The CDR3 region has the DNA TGTGCCAGCAACGGACAGGGGTGGGGAACTGAAGCTTTCTTT. The J gene is TRBJ1-1, the V gene TRBV6-2 or TRBV6-3, with TRBD1 matching 9 bases. There are 14 residues in the CDR3. Germline V CDR1 and CDR2: MNHEY, SVGEGT. The V gene end was trimmed by 7 bases and the J gene end by 5 bases; junction bases not matched to a gene: 8.

The chain links TRBV19 to TRBJ1-2; a weak D match, TRBD1 (5 bases). The CDR3 sequence is 15 residues long. V lost 3 bases to trimming and J lost 4 bases, with 15 bases between them. Germline lookup yields CDR1 LNHDA and CDR2 SQIVND (reference sequence). In DNA, the CDR3 is TGTGCCAGTAGTATGGTAGGGACGGGCCCCTATGGCTACACCTTC. Translating gives CASSMVGTGPYGYTF.